These 7 T cell receptor beta chains were all obtained from the same sample, sequenced in a study of T cell repertoires in cytomegalovirus infection. TCRdb called the reads again in MiXCR, with one record for every CDR3 protein. The table has some 600,000 distinct CDR3 sequences, about 24% seen once; the top ten hold roughly 8%. The sequenced sample consisted of CD8+ T cells from PBMCs. These TCRs come from a human donor in good health (CMV status not recorded). Some clones in this sample may be carry-over from other donors' samples.

V is TRBV7-4 and J is TRBJ2-6, with 8 bases lining up with TRBD1. CDR3 length: 18 residues. Germline V gives CDR1 SGHVT, CDR2 SQSDAQ. Germline trimming cut 5 bases from V and 2 bases from J; bases unmatched to any gene: 11. CDR3 loop: CASSPSDRVKPGANVLTF. CDR3 coding DNA: TGTGCCAGCAGCCCATCGGACAGGGTAAAGCCTGGGGCCAACGTCCTGACTTTC.

This chain uses TRBV2 with TRBJ2-1; 7 nucleotides align to TRBD1. V lost 4 bases to trimming and J lost 2 bases; unmatched junction nucleotides: 5. The germline gives CDR1 SNHLY, CDR2 FYNNEI. The CDR3 is made up of 15 amino acids. The CDR3 sequence is CASSGDRAPYNEQFF. The CDR3 nucleotides read TGTGCCAGCAGTGGAGACAGGGCACCCTACAATGAGCAGTTCTTC.

At least ten counts were recorded for this clonotype. CDR3 in DNA: TGTGCCAGCAGCTCTAGGGGGGAAGCCACTGAAGCTTTCTTT. Residues: CASSSRGEATEAFF. The chain uses TRBV7-2 and TRBJ1-1, with D perhaps matching TRBD1 (6 bases). CDR3 length: 14 amino acids. The V end was cut by 4 bases, the J end by 4 bases, with 13 bases between. Germline V CDR1 and CDR2: SGHTA, FQGNSA.

The chain combines TRBV14 with TRBJ1-2; D remains ambiguous. The CDR3 loop spans 14 amino acids. CDR1 and CDR2 from the germline V gene are SGHDN and FVKESK. The germline V and J ends were trimmed by 5 bases and 4 bases, with 14 bases remaining between them. The CDR3 region is CASSSLEWGYGYTF. The CDR3 region has the DNA TGTGCCAGCAGCAGCCTGGAGTGGGGCTATGGCTACACCTTC.

This clonotype was detected ten times or more. The chain combines TRBV7-8 with TRBJ2-3; 7 nucleotides align to TRBD2. The CDR3 contains 16 residues. Trimming took 1 base from V and 5 from J; bases not matched to a gene: 9. Germline CDR1 is SGHVS and CDR2 is FQNEAQ. This CDR3 is CASSLEARGMRDTQYF. The DNA for the CDR3 is TGTGCCAGCAGCTTAGAAGCGCGGGGGATGAGAGATACGCAGTATTTT.

The chain joins TRBV12-3 or TRBV12-4 to TRBJ1-2; D not certain. V lost 3 bases and J 1 base, leaving 6 bases between the germline ends. The CDR3 is 13 amino acids. The CDR3 nucleotides are TGTGCCAGCAGTTTTCGGTATAACTATGGCTACACCTTC. Translating it yields CASSFRYNYGYTF.

This clonotype came up a few times. J is TRBJ2-2 and V is TRBV6-6; 9 nucleotides align to TRBD2. The CDR3 contains 16 residues. Germline CDR1 is MNHNY and CDR2 is SVGAGI (reference sequence). V was clipped by 2 bases and J by 7 bases; unmatched bases: 8. In nucleotides, the CDR3 is TGTGCCAGCAGTTACCCTGGAGCGGGGGGCCTCGGGGAGCTGTTTTTT. It translates to CASSYPGAGGLGELFF.